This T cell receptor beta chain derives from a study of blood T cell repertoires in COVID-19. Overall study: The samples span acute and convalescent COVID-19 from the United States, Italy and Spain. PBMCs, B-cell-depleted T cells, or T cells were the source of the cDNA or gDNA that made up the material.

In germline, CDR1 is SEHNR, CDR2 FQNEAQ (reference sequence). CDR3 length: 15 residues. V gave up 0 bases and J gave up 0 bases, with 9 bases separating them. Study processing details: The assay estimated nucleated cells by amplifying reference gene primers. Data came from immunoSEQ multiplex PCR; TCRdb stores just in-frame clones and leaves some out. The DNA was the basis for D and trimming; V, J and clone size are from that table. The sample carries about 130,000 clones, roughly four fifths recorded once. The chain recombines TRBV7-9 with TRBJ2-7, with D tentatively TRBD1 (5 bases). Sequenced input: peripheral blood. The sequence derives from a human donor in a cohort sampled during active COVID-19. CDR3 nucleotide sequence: TGTGCCAGCAGCTTAGCGCAGGGTACCTCCTACGAGCAGTACTTC. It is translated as CASSLAQGTSYEQYF. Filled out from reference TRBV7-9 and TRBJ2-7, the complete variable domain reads DTGVSQNPRHKITKRGQNVTFRCDPISEHNRLYWYRQTLGQGPEFLTYFQNEAQLEKSRLLSDRFSAERPKGSFSTLEIQRTEQGDSAMYLCASSLAQGTSYEQYFGPGTRLTVT.